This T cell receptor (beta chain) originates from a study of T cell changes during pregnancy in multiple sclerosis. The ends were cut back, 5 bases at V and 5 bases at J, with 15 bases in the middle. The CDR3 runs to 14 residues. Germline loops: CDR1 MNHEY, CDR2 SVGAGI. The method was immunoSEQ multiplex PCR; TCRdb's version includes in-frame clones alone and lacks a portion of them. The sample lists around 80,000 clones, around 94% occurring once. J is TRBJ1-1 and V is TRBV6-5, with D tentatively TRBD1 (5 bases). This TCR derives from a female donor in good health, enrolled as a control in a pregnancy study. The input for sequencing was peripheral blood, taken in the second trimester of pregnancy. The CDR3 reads CASSTSLGRTEAFF. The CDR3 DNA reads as TGTGCCAGCAGTACCTCGCTGGGGCGAACTGAAGCTTTCTTT.